These 23 T cell receptor beta chains were sequenced from one sample in a study of OX40 agonist ivuxolimab in advanced cancers. Profiling relied on immunoSEQ multiplex PCR, and the TCRdb table lists in-frame clones only, not all of them. The sample carries 65,000 to 90,000 clones, 92% recorded once. Specimen: CD4+ or CD8+ T cells sorted from blood, collected in a trial of the OX40 agonist ivuxolimab. The source is an adult with an advanced solid tumor such as melanoma, head and neck, liver or kidney cancer.

The V and J genes are TRBV13 and TRBJ1-2, with D tentatively TRBD1 (5 bases). CDR1 and CDR2 (germline): PRHDT, FYEKMQ (reference sequence). The V and J ends lost 8 bases and 13 bases respectively, with 20 bases between them. This CDR3 has 12 amino acids. The CDR3 region has the DNA TGTGCCAGCTCGGGGCAGACCTTAGGTTGCACCTTC. It specifies CASSGQTLGCTF.

Concerning this clone: One junction end does not reproduce the germline sequence, and a read error may be involved. The chain carries TRBV7-9 and TRBJ1-4; D remains unclear. The CDR3 contains 13 residues. CDR1 is SEHNR and CDR2 is FQNEAQ in the germline V gene (reference sequence). The CDR3, as DNA: TGTGCCAGCAGCCCCCCAGAATATGAAGAACTGTTTTTT. It translates to CASSPPEYEELFF.

The chain couples TRBV9 to TRBJ2-7; TRBD1 aligns across 11 bases. The CDR3 has 17 amino acids. The ends lost 3 bases at V and 2 bases at J; junction bases unmatched: 10. The V gene's germline CDR1 is SGDLS and CDR2 YYNGEE. CDR3 DNA sequence: TGTGCCAGCAGCGCCACGTCCTGGACAGGGGGCCCCTACGAGCAGTACTTC. Translated, it gives CASSATSWTGGPYEQYF.

CDR3 coding DNA: TGTGCCATCAGTGGGGGGACTAGCGAGTACAATGAGCAGTTCTTC. Translation: CAISGGTSEYNEQFF. The chain recombines TRBV10-3 with TRBJ2-1, with 10 bases that match TRBD2. Germline assignment: CDR1 ENHRY and CDR2 SYGVKD. This CDR3 has 15 residues. Losses at the gene ends were 4 bases for V and 4 bases for J; bases not matched to a gene: 4.

The V gene is TRBV5-6, the J gene TRBJ2-3; TRBD1 matches 7 bases. The CDR3 covers 17 residues. The V gene's germline CDR1 is SGHDT and CDR2 YYEEEE. V was clipped by 2 bases and J by 0 bases; unmatched bases: 9. The CDR3 spells CASSFSGGIMSTDTQYF. CDR3 DNA sequence: TGTGCCAGCAGCTTTTCAGGGGGAATCATGAGCACAGATACGCAGTATTTT.

The chain has TRBV15 and TRBJ1-5, with a tentative D call TRBD1 (6 bases). The ends were cut back, 0 bases at V and 7 bases at J, with 22 bases in the middle. The V gene's germline CDR1 is LNHNV and CDR2 YYDKDF (reference sequence). The length of the CDR3 is 18 residues. The CDR3 DNA reads TGTGCCACCAGCAGAGATGGGTGGGGGGGGGCGGCAGAGCAGCCCCAGCATTTT. It specifies CATSRDGWGGAAEQPQHF.

The rearrangement links TRBV5-6 to TRBJ2-7, with no clear D. Trimming stripped 0 bases from V and 2 bases from J, with 6 bases between. The germline gives CDR1 SGHDT, CDR2 YYEEEE. The CDR3 is 13 residues long. DNA of the CDR3: TGTGCCAGCAGCTTGGGGAGTACCTACGAGCAGTACTTC. This codes for CASSLGSTYEQYF.

The V call is TRBV4-1, the J call TRBJ1-2; no definite D call. This CDR3 has 15 amino acids. Deletions cut 1 base from V and 0 bases from J, with 9 bases between. CDR1 is MGHRA, CDR2 YSYEKL, per germline. The CDR3 reads CASSQVSEANYGYTF. The CDR3 region has the DNA TGCGCCAGCAGCCAAGTATCCGAAGCTAACTATGGCTACACCTTC.

This sequence joins TRBV27 and TRBJ1-1; a possible D gene is TRBD1 (6 bases). Trimming removed 2 bases at V and 4 bases at J, with 11 bases between. Germline-derived CDR1 and CDR2 are MNHEY and SMNVEV (reference sequence). The CDR3 length is 14 residues. CDR3 nucleotide sequence: TGTGCCAGCAGTTTAACAGGGCCCAGCACTGAAGCTTTCTTT. Translated: CASSLTGPSTEAFF.

This chain links TRBV5-1 with TRBJ2-1; D not certain. This CDR3 has 14 residues. V was shortened by 1 base and J by 8 bases, with 13 bases between the two germline ends. Germline assignment: CDR1 SGHRS and CDR2 YFSETQ. CDR3: CASSLSLGWDEQFF. In DNA form, the CDR3 reads TGCGCCAGCAGCTTGTCACTGGGGTGGGATGAGCAGTTCTTC. Full variable domain (rest looked up from reference TRBV5-1 and TRBJ2-1): KAGVTQTPRYLIKTRGQQVTLSCSPISGHRSVSWYQQTPGQGLQFLFEYFSETQRNKGNFPGRFSGRQFSNSRSEMNVSTLELGDSALYLCASSLSLGWDEQFFGPGTRLTVL.

The chain employs TRBV7-9 and TRBJ2-7, with D possibly matching TRBD1 (6 bases). There are 16 residues in the CDR3. Trimming pared 1 base from V and 3 bases from J, leaving 16 bases between. Per the germline V gene, CDR1 is SEHNR and CDR2 is FQNEAQ (reference sequence). CDR3 nucleotide sequence: TGTGCCAGCAGCTTAGTGGGCCTAACAGGGATCTACGAGCAGTACTTC. Translated: CASSLVGLTGIYEQYF.

The chain uses TRBV5-1 and TRBJ2-5; 9 positions agree with TRBD2. This CDR3 is 17 amino acids long. The ends lost 4 bases at V and 5 bases at J; junction bases unmatched: 15. CDR1 and CDR2 from the germline V gene are SGHRS and YFSETQ. Here the CDR3 reads CASSSDPERGARETQYF. The CDR3 DNA sequence: TGCGCCAGCAGCAGCGACCCTGAGCGGGGGGCCCGGGAGACCCAGTACTTC.

V is TRBV10-3 and J is TRBJ1-4; TRBD1 matches at 10 bases. The V gene end was trimmed by 6 bases and the J gene end by 8 bases; junction bases not matched to a gene: 12. CDR3 length: 16 residues. Per germline, CDR1 ENHRY and CDR2 SYGVKD. The CDR3 DNA reads as TGTGCCATCAGCCGGGTCTGGGACAGGGGAAAAGAAAAACTGTTTTTT. The encoded protein is CAISRVWDRGKEKLFF.

The rearrangement uses TRBV4-1 and TRBJ2-7; 7 positions match TRBD2. This CDR3 spans 13 amino acids. Germline loops: CDR1 MGHRA, CDR2 YSYEKL. Trimming removed 5 bases from V and 2 bases from J; junction bases left unmatched: 3. CDR3 protein: CASSTGGTYEQYF. The CDR3 DNA reads as TGCGCCAGCAGCACGGGGGGAACCTACGAGCAGTACTTC.

The J gene is TRBJ1-3, the V gene TRBV6-4; D possibly corresponds to TRBD1 (5 bases). The CDR3 loop spans 12 amino acids. The V end lost 6 bases, the J end lost 4 bases, and 7 bases lay between the germline ends. Germline values: CDR1 MRHNA, CDR2 SNTAGT. The chain's CDR3 is CASRRGGNTIYF. The DNA for the CDR3 is TGTGCCAGCAGGAGGGGAGGAAACACCATATATTTT.

The chain is built from TRBV27 and TRBJ2-3, with D hard to call. The germline V gene encodes CDR1 MNHEY and CDR2 SMNVEV (reference sequence). V lost 3 bases and J lost 2, with 12 bases in between. The CDR3 runs 15 residues. The CDR3 DNA reads as TGTGCCAGCAGTTTTTATAAGGACCACACAGATACGCAGTATTTT. Protein sequence: CASSFYKDHTDTQYF.

CDR3 protein: CASSPGLAGGSTYEQYF. In nucleotides, the CDR3 is TGTGCCAGCAGCCCCGGACTAGCGGGGGGATCAACCTACGAGCAGTACTTC. The V call is TRBV7-8, the J call TRBJ2-7; 14 bases are shared with TRBD2. The V segment lost 5 bases and the J segment 2 bases; nucleotides outside the gene matches: 8. The germline CDR1 and CDR2 sequences are SGHVS and FQNEAQ. This CDR3 is built from 17 residues.

This rearrangement joins TRBV10-3 to TRBJ1-5, with D unclear. Trimming stripped 2 bases from V and 3 bases from J, with 11 bases between. CDR3 length equals 15 residues. Germline V lookup: CDR1 ENHRY, CDR2 SYGVKD. CDR3 nucleotides: TGTGCCATCAGTGAGATTTGGGCAGACAATCAGCCCCAGCATTTT. This encodes CAISEIWADNQPQHF.

This chain connects TRBV5-1 to TRBJ2-7; 8 bases agree with TRBD2. The length of the CDR3 is 15 residues. J gave up 3 bases and V 4 bases, and 9 bases lay outside the gene matches. CDR1 and CDR2 from the germline V gene are SGHRS and YFSETQ. CDR3 region: CASSPREGRVYEQYF. In DNA, the CDR3 is TGCGCCAGCAGCCCCCGGGAGGGCAGGGTCTACGAGCAGTACTTC.

The chain couples TRBV7-6 to TRBJ1-1, with D perhaps TRBD1 (5 bases). Germline V gene sequence: CDR1 SGHVS, CDR2 FNYEAQ. The V end was cut by 0 bases, the J end by 5 bases, with 13 bases between. The CDR3 length is 15 residues. The CDR3 loop reads CASSLAPRAGTEAFF. The DNA for the CDR3 is TGTGCCAGCAGCTTAGCGCCCAGGGCAGGGACTGAAGCTTTCTTT. The whole variable domain, remainder taken from reference TRBV7-6 and TRBJ1-1, is GAGVSQSPRYKVTKRGQDVALRCDPISGHVSLYWYRQALGQGPEFLTYFNYEAQQDKSGLPNDRFSAERPEGSISTLTIQRTEQRDSAMYRCASSLAPRAGTEAFFGQGTRLTVV.

V and J are TRBV5-6 and TRBJ1-5, with D uncertain. This CDR3 is built from 12 residues. Germline V lookup: CDR1 SGHDT, CDR2 YYEEEE. Deletions cut 2 bases from V and 5 bases from J, with 5 bases between. The CDR3 reads CASSFGDQPQHF. Written as DNA, the CDR3 is TGTGCCAGCAGCTTTGGGGATCAGCCCCAGCATTTT.

The chain joins TRBV9 to TRBJ2-7; D possibly corresponds to TRBD1 (5 bases). Trimming pared 0 bases from V and 1 base from J, leaving 11 bases between. This CDR3 contains 15 residues. Looked up from germline, CDR1 is SGDLS and CDR2 is YYNGEE. CDR3 nucleotides: TGTGCCAGCAGCGTAGGGGGCGCCTCTTCCTACGAGCAGTACTTC. This translates into CASSVGGASSYEQYF.

The V call is TRBV4-1, the J call TRBJ1-1, with 10 bases matching TRBD1. Per germline, CDR1 MGHRA and CDR2 YSYEKL. This CDR3 region has 16 residues. V shed 1 base, J shed 0 bases, and the junction held 2 bases outside the gene matches. CDR3: CASSQGQGALNTEAFF. Written as DNA, the CDR3 is TGCGCCAGCAGCCAAGGACAGGGGGCGTTGAACACTGAAGCTTTCTTT.